This passage covers 10 T cell receptor beta chains from one sample sequenced in a study of blood T cell repertoires in COVID-19. The assay was immunoSEQ multiplex PCR, and TCRdb's table has in-frame clones only and misses some. The table has over 150,000 clones, roughly 80% seen once. The sample consisted of peripheral blood. The source is a woman aged 55 to 70 with acute or convalescent COVID-19.

This clone occurred once. V is TRBV3-1 (or the pseudogene TRBV3-2) and J is TRBJ2-1, with TRBD1 as a possible D gene (6 bases). Germline assignment: CDR1 LGHDT and CDR2 YNNKEL (reference sequence). With 0 bases removed from V and 8 bases from J, the gap between germline ends came to 20 bases. The length of the CDR3 is 17 residues. The DNA of the CDR3 is TGTGCCAGCAGCCAAGATGACAGGAGGTTTTTAAGAGATGAGCAGTTCTTC. Translated, it gives CASSQDDRRFLRDEQFF.

V is TRBV20-1 and J is TRBJ1-2; D not resolved. The V gene lost 3 bases and the J gene lost 6 bases, with 5 bases spanning the gap. The CDR3 is 10 residues long. Germline V lookup: CDR1 DFQATT, CDR2 SNEGSKA (reference sequence). As DNA, the CDR3 is TGCAGTGCTAGGGCCGATGGCTACACCTTC. Encoded protein: CSARADGYTF.

V is TRBV9 and J is TRBJ1-3; no clear D. The CDR3 sequence is 15 residues long. V gave up 4 bases and J gave up 4 bases, with 15 bases separating them. CDR1 is SGDLS, CDR2 YYNGEE, per germline. The CDR3 DNA reads TGTGCCAGCAGCCCTACCGGCTACGGGGGAAACACCATATATTTT. It codes for CASSPTGYGGNTIYF.

The rearrangement uses TRBV7-9 and TRBJ2-1; 8 positions agree with TRBD1. The J segment lost 2 bases and the V segment lost 5 bases, leaving 8 bases of the junction unmatched. The CDR3 has 16 amino acids. Germline V gene sequence: CDR1 SEHNR, CDR2 FQNEAQ (reference sequence). The CDR3 loop reads CASSHQPGQAYNEQFF. CDR3 DNA sequence: TGTGCCAGCAGCCACCAACCGGGACAGGCCTACAATGAGCAGTTCTTC.

The chain links TRBV5-5 to TRBJ1-1; 7 nucleotides agree with TRBD1. The germline V gene encodes CDR1 SGHKS and CDR2 YYEKEE (reference sequence). The junction had 10 bases not matched to a gene; V was cut back by 5 bases and J by 3 bases. The CDR3 spans 15 residues. CDR3 sequence (DNA): TGTGCCAGCAGGTTAAACAGGGGATCGGACACTGAAGCTTTCTTT. Protein sequence: CASRLNRGSDTEAFF.

The V call is TRBV4-1, the J call TRBJ2-1; TRBD1 agrees at 10 bases. V lost 4 bases and J lost 4; bases outside the gene matches: 4. The CDR3 is 15 amino acids. Germline V gene sequence: CDR1 MGHRA, CDR2 YSYEKL. The CDR3 nucleotides read TGCGCCAGCAGCCCCGGGACAGGGGTATACAATGAGCAGTTCTTC. It encodes CASSPGTGVYNEQFF.

The chain uses TRBV28 and TRBJ1-4; D gene unclear. The CDR3 has 14 residues. Germline CDR1 reads MDHEN; CDR2 reads SYDVKM. The V gene lost 3 bases and the J gene lost 4 bases, with 9 bases spanning the gap. In nucleotides, the CDR3 is TGTGCCAGCAGTTTGCCCCGAGATAATGAAAAACTGTTTTTT. Translating it yields CASSLPRDNEKLFF.

The chain carries TRBV29-1 and TRBJ1-1; weak D call: TRBD1 (5 bases). Germline CDR1 and CDR2: SQVTM and ANQGSEA. This CDR3 comprises 14 residues. V was trimmed by 4 bases and J by 0 bases, leaving 12 bases between them. The DNA for the CDR3 is TGCAGCGTTGGGAGGGGAGGCATGAACACTGAAGCTTTCTTT. Its translation: CSVGRGGMNTEAFF.

The gene calls are TRBV5-4 and TRBJ1-2; D possibly corresponds to TRBD1 (6 bases). Germline CDR1 and CDR2: SGHNT and YYREEE (reference sequence). V gave up 4 bases and J gave up 0 bases, with 16 bases separating them. The CDR3 runs 16 residues. CDR3 amino acids: CASSETLDRSNYGYTF. Written as DNA, the CDR3 is TGTGCCAGCAGCGAAACCCTGGACAGATCTAACTATGGCTACACCTTC. Drawing the rest from reference TRBV5-4 and TRBJ1-2, the complete variable domain is ETGVTQSPTHLIKTRGQQVTLRCSSQSGHNTVSWYQQALGQGPQFIFQYYREEENGRGNFPPRFSGLQFPNYSSELNVNALELDDSALYLCASSETLDRSNYGYTFGSGTRLTVV.

This clone was counted only a few times. The chain recombines TRBV3-1 (or the pseudogene TRBV3-2) with TRBJ1-2; 10 bases line up with TRBD1. The J segment lost 4 bases and the V segment lost 3 bases, leaving 8 bases of the junction unmatched. This CDR3 contains 16 residues. CDR1 and CDR2 from the germline V gene are LGHDT and YNNKEL (reference sequence). The CDR3 nucleotides read TGTGCCAGCAGCCACAACCCGGGACAGGGGACCTATGGCTACACCTTC. As protein: CASSHNPGQGTYGYTF.